Each of the 3 T cell receptor beta chains below was sequenced from the same sample in a study of CD8 T cells in ankylosing spondylitis listed by TCRdb under 2017. Results the study describes overall, beyond this receptor: Blood from ankylosing spondylitis patients appeared to be characterized by a TCR beta motif made up of several highly homologous amino acid variants.

Library method: 5' RACE. Sequenced using an Illumina HiSeq 2500. Clones were called with MiXCR by TCRdb after fastp trimmed the public reads at Q25, and only in-frame beta chains were retained. All rows with the same CDR3 protein become a single entry with the most common DNA and genes. This sample lists about 500,000 distinct CDR3 sequences; about 5.4% were detected once. The top ten constitute around 3.5% of the sample. For these receptors, no antigen is known. Input material: blood, either unsorted or a sorted T cell fraction (not recorded which). Receptors originate from a male donor with ankylosing spondylitis.

This clonotype was detected a few times. The chain recombines TRBV2 with TRBJ2-7; 9 bases match TRBD1. Germline CDR1 is SNHLY and CDR2 is FYNNEI. The CDR3 spans 15 residues. J gave up 5 bases and V 6 bases, and 11 bases lay outside the gene matches. The CDR3 is CASRVDGTGRNEQYF. The CDR3 DNA reads as TGTGCCAGCAGAGTAGACGGGACAGGGAGGAACGAGCAGTACTTC.

The V gene is TRBV20-1, the J gene TRBJ1-3; 10 bases fit TRBD1. Trimming at V came to 3 bases and at J to 1 base, leaving 3 bases not matched to a gene. Germline CDR1 reads DFQATT; CDR2 reads SNEGSKA (reference sequence). The CDR3 runs 15 residues. The CDR3: CSARPGQGSGNTIYF. DNA for the CDR3: TGCAGTGCTAGGCCGGGACAGGGGTCTGGAAACACCATATATTTT.

This clonotype was found many times. The chain is built from TRBV5-1 and TRBJ1-1, with a possible D match to TRBD1 (5 bases). Germline CDR1 SGHRS, CDR2 YFSETQ. This CDR3 region has 13 residues. Trimming removed 0 bases at V and 10 bases at J, with 13 bases between. The CDR3 DNA sequence: TGCGCCAGCAGCTTGGATCAGGGTGGAGGAGCTTTCTTT. This translates into CASSLDQGGGAFF.